Reported below is one T cell receptor beta chain. No antigen is known for it. Germline lookup yields CDR1 MNHEY and CDR2 SVGAGI. V lost 5 bases to trimming and J lost 1 base, with 9 bases between them. The CDR3 is made up of 13 amino acids. The data stem from a study of long-term antiretroviral therapy in people with HIV. Samples were assayed with immunoSEQ v3.0 at survey level. Measured with immunoSEQ multiplex PCR; TCRdb has only the in-frame clones, and not every one. The profile shows 30,000 to 35,000 clones, about 94% of them singletons. Findings of the study overall: The study found narrower CDR3 length ranges in HIV repertoires than in controls.

The sample was unsorted PBMCs, taken about 5.1 years after starting antiretroviral therapy. This TCR was sampled from a woman aged 50 to 60 with HIV. The J gene is TRBJ2-7, the V gene TRBV6-5; no clear D. Here the CDR3 reads CASSPLSSYEQYF. CDR3 sequence (DNA): TGTGCCAGCAGTCCCTTGAGTTCCTACGAGCAGTACTTC.